This T cell receptor beta chain came from a study of CD8 T cells in ankylosing spondylitis. The study's findings and limits: Seemingly distinctive of ankylosing spondylitis blood was a TCR beta motif formed by eight highly homologous variants.

Germline-derived CDR1 and CDR2 are LNHNV and YYDKDF (reference sequence). The CDR3 spans 13 residues. V lost 5 bases and J lost 5, with 10 bases in between. Quantitative 5'-RACE with molecular barcodes generated TCR beta libraries. TCRdb reanalysed the 5' RACE reads using MiXCR and keeps one entry per CDR3 protein. The sample includes about 240,000 distinct CDR3 sequences, about 10% of them seen just once. This clonotype has ten or more counts. Its cognate antigen is unknown. This rearrangement joins TRBV15 to TRBJ1-5, with D possibly matching TRBD1 (6 bases). The clonotype was recovered from a male donor with ankylosing spondylitis or in good health (not recorded which). The sample taken for sequencing was blood, either unsorted or a sorted T cell fraction (not recorded which). CDR3 coding DNA: TGTGCCACCAGCCAGGGGTGGGATCAGCCCCAGCATTTT. Its protein is CATSQGWDQPQHF.